The T cell receptor beta chain under discussion was sequenced for a study of T cell responses to AZD1222 COVID-19 vaccine. General study results and limits: Nearly half of spike-specific TCRs reportedly target variant regions that are unmutated in the B.1.351 and B.1.1.7 variants. There were mostly white British donors and more females than males, and clonal diversity was possibly underestimated.

The assay was immunoSEQ multiplex PCR, and TCRdb's table has in-frame clones only and misses some. Seen here are about 120,000 clones, roughly 90% observed once, and the top ten hold roughly 3.5%. Concerning this clone: Antigen specificity is unknown.

Looked up from germline, CDR1 is WSHSY and CDR2 is SAAADI. This CDR3 has 13 residues. The V and J ends lost 0 bases and 13 bases, in that order; junction bases with no gene match: 9. The source is an adult in good health. J is TRBJ2-7 and V is TRBV10-2; 7 bases agree with TRBD1. The sequencing used peripheral blood, collected on day 0 of AZD1222 vaccination. This CDR3 is CASSESVGTVSYF. The CDR3 region has the DNA TGCGCCAGCAGTGAGTCGGTGGGGACAGTTTCCTACTTC.